This T cell receptor beta chain was recovered during a study of human T cells and chemical hapten exposure (dated by TCRdb to about 2021). A note on the overall study: For sensitization, 2% DPC in acetone was applied to a 2 cm by 2 cm area of upper inner arm skin. Libraries were combined into a pool for sequencing, and differences in TCR yield between samples came mainly from small differences in library volumes within the pool. Blood samples were taken from patients before sensitization (week 0) and then at 2, 6 and about 24 weeks after DPC sensitization. Patch testing was performed on the upper back with Finn chambers containing 0.01% DPC, and the patch tests were scored after 6 days according to International Contact Dermatitis Research Group standards. The study tracked peripheral blood TCR repertoire changes in vivo during primary and secondary sensitization to the hapten diphenylcyclopropenone (DPC) in alopecia patients. The patient cohort, mostly female, included alopecia areata with under or over 50% scalp involvement, alopecia totalis and alopecia universalis. For TCR sequencing, blood came from 25 to 35 alopecia patients at anywhere from one to four time points (pre-sensitization, 2, 6 and 24 weeks). Weekly therapeutic DPC doses were additionally applied to the scalp of patients throughout the roughly 25-week study period.

Broad study findings and their caveats: Expanded TCRs formed significantly more large CDR3 similarity clusters than pre-sensitization or healthy control sets, consistent with antigen-driven responses. Repeated subsampling changed both the strength of the expansion versus patch-test correlation and the threshold at which the correlation became significant. Patch test score was positively correlated with the number of PT1 expanded TCRs, with significance at thresholds 8, 16 and 32 but not at 4. Alopecia, a presumed autoimmune disease, was present in all patients, so the immune response of the patients might differ from that of healthy individuals. No change with DPC sensitization was found in the number of TCRs above 1 in 1000 frequency, and no evidence of global repertoire structure alterations was found.

This clonotype has at least ten counts. This clone's antigen is unknown. It has no much larger one-base neighbor in the sample; base qualities were not kept. The library was made by RACE. These reads were obtained on a NextSeq 500. Library preparation attached unique molecular identifiers to individual cDNA molecules for quantitative, reproducible TCR counting. Both TCR alpha and TCR beta chains were sequenced from each blood RNA sample. Per the original workflow: The median number of TCRs per sample was roughly 100,000, ranging from roughly 20,000 to 690,600. V, J and CDR3 annotation of the TCR reads was carried out using the Decombinator software suite. For PS versus PT1 abundance plots, all samples were subsampled to the same number of TCRs (28,000). TCRs were defined as expanded if absent before sensitization and observed at least eight times at the 2-week time point. Starting from the raw public reads, TCRdb applied fastp trimming at Q25, assembled clones with MiXCR and retained in-frame beta chains. Identical CDR3 proteins give one entry, which carries the most common genes and DNA. For this entry, the V and J calls and clone size follow TCRdb and not the study's own pipeline. The sample contains over 100,000 distinct CDR3 sequences, roughly 10% of them found a single time. Jointly, the top ten make up 3% to 3.5% of the sample.

In light of the paper, this sample's time point label describes: patch test 2, 6 weeks after DPC sensitization. The treatment or condition label corresponds to: therapeutic diphenylcyclopropenone sensitization with weekly scalp DPC. Blood at each patch-test visit was drawn before the patch test was applied. Eligible patients were aged 18 to 70, diagnosed with alopecia, deemed suitable for DPC therapy, and excluded if pregnant. Total RNA was extracted from unfractionated whole blood collected in Tempus Blood RNA tubes. CDR1 and CDR2 are read off the germline V gene (reference sequence) as MNHEY and SMNVEV. V drops 3 bases and J drops 6 bases, leaving 5 bases in between. The CDR3 spans 12 residues, from the cysteine through the phenylalanine. Only the CDR3 DNA is retained, 36 bases long and in frame from the first base.

The V gene is TRBV27 and the J gene is TRBJ2-2; the D gene is not confidently resolved. This clonotype was obtained from a woman aged 40 to 50 with alopecia areata. Some clones in this sample may be carry-over from other donors' samples. The source was whole blood, collected in connection with sensitization to the hapten diphenylcyclopropenone (DPC). The base sequence is TGTGCCAGCAGTTTGGGCTCCGGGGAGCTGTTTTTT. Its coded protein is CASSLGSGELFF.